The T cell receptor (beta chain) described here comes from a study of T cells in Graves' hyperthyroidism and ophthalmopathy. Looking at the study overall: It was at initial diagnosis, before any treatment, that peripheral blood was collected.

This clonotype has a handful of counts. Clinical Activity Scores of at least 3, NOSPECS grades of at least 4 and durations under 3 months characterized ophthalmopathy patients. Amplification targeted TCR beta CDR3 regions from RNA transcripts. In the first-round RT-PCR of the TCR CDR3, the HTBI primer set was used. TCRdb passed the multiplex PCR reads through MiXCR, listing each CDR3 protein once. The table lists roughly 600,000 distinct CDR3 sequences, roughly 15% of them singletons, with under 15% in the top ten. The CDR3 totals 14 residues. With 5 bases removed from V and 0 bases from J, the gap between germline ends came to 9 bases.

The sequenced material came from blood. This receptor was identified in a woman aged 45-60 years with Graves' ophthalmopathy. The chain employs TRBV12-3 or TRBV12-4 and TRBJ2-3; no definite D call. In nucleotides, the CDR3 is TGTGCCAGCAGTCCTAGTTTTAGCACAGATACGCAGTATTTT. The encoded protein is CASSPSFSTDTQYF.